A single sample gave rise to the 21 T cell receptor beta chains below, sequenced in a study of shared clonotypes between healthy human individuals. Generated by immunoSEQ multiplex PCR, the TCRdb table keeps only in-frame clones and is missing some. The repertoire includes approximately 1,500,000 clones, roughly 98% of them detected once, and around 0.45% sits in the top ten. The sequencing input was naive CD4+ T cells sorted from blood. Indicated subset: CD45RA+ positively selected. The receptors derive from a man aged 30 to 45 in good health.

In DNA, the CDR3 is TGTGCCAGCAGCCGCACTGACAGGGACTACGAGCAGTACTTC. It codes for CASSRTDRDYEQYF. The gene calls are TRBV4-2 and TRBJ2-7; 7 positions match TRBD1. The CDR3 is 14 amino acids. From germline, CDR1 is LGHNA and CDR2 YNFKEQ. Trimming at V came to 4 bases and at J to 3 bases, leaving 6 bases not matched to a gene.

CDR3: CASSGGSFTDTQYF. The CDR3 DNA reads as TGCGCCAGCAGTGGCGGGAGCTTCACAGATACGCAGTATTTT. J is TRBJ2-3 and V is TRBV5-1; TRBD2 matches at 7 bases. Germline V gene sequence: CDR1 SGHRS, CDR2 YFSETQ. The CDR3 is made up of 14 amino acids. The V and J ends lost 5 bases and 2 bases, in that order; junction bases with no gene match: 5.

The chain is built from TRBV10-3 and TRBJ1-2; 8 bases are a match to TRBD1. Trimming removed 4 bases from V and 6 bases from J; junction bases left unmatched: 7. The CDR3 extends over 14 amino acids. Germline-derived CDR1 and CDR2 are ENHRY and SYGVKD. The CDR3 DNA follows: TGTGCCATCAGTGCCCGGACAGGGCTGGATGGCTACACCTTC. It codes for CAISARTGLDGYTF.

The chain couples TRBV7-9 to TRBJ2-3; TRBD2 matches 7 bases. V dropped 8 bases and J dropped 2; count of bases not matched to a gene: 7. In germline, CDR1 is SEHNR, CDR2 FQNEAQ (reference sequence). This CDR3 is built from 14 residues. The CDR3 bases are TGTGCCAGCGGCCGGACTAGGAACACAGATACGCAGTATTTT. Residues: CASGRTRNTDTQYF.

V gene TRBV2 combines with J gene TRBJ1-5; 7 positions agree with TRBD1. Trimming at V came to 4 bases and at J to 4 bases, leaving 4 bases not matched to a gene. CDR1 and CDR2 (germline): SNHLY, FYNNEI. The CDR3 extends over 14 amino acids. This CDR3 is CASSGTGENQPQHF. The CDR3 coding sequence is TGTGCCAGCAGTGGGACAGGAGAGAATCAGCCCCAGCATTTT.

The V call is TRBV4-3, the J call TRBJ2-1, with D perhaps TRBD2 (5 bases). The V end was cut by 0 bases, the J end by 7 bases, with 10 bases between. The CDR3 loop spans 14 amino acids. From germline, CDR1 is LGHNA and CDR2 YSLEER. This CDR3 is CASSQDWRRNEQFF. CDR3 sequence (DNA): TGCGCCAGCAGCCAAGATTGGCGGAGGAATGAGCAGTTCTTC.

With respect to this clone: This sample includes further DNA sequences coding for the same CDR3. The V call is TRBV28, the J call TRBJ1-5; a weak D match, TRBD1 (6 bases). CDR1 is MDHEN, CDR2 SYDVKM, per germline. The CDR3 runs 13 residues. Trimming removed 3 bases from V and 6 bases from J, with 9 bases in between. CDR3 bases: TGTGCCAGCAGTTTGCTAGGGGGTCAGCCCCAGCATTTT. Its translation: CASSLLGGQPQHF.

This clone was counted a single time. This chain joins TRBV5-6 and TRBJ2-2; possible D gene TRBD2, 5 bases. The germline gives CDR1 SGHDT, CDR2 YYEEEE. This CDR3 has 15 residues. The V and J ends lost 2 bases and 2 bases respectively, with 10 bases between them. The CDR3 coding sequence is TGTGCCAGCAGCTTTTTCACTAGAAACACCGGGGAGCTGTTTTTT. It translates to CASSFFTRNTGELFF. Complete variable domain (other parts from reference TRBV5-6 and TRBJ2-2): DAGVTQSPTHLIKTRGQQVTLRCSPKSGHDTVSWYQQALGQGPQFIFQYYEEEERQRGNFPDRFSGHQFPNYSSELNVNALLLGDSALYLCASSFFTRNTGELFFGEGSRLTVL.

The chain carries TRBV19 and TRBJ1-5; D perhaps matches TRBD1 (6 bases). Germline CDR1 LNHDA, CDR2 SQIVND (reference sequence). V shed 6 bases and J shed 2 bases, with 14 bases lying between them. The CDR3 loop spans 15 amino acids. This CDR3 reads CASSRGGQRNQPQHF. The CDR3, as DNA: TGTGCCAGTAGCCGGGGGGGCCAGCGCAATCAGCCCCAGCATTTT.

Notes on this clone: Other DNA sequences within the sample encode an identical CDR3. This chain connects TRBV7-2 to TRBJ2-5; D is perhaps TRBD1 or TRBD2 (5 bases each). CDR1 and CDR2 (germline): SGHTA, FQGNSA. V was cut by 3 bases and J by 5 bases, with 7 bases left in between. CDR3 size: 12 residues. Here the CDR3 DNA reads TGTGCCAGCAGCTTGGGGGTGGAGACCCAGTACTTC. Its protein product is CASSLGVETQYF.

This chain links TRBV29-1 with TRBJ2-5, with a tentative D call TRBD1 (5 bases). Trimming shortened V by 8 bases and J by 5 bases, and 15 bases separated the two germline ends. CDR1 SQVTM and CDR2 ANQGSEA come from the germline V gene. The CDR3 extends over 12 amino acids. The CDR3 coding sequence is TGCAGCATCCAGGGTGGTTTGGAGACCCAGTACTTC. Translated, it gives CSIQGGLETQYF.

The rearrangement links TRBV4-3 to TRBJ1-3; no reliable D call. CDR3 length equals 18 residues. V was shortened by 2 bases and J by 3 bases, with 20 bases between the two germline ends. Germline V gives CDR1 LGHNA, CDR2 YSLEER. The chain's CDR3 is CASSQNLGPPGIGNTIYF. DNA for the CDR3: TGCGCCAGCAGCCAAAATCTTGGACCCCCCGGGATTGGAAACACCATATATTTT.

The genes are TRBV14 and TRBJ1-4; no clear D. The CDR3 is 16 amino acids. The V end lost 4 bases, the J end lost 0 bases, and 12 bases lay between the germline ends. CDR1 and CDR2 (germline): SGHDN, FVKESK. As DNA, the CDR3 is TGTGCCAGCAGCCCCCTTAGAGGACCAACTAATGAAAAACTGTTTTTT. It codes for CASSPLRGPTNEKLFF.

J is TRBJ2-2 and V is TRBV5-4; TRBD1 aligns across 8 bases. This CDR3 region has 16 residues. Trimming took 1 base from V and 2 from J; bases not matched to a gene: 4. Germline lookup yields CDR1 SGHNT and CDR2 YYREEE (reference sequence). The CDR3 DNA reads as TGTGCCAGCAGCTTGACGACAGGGGCCAACACCGGGGAGCTGTTTTTT. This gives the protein CASSLTTGANTGELFF.

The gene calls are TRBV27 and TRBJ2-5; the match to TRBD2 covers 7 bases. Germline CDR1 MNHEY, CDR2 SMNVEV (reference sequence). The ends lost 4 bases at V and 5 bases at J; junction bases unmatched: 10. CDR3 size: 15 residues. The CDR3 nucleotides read TGTGCCAGCAGTTCATTAGGCGGGAGTATGGAGACCCAGTACTTC. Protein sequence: CASSSLGGSMETQYF.

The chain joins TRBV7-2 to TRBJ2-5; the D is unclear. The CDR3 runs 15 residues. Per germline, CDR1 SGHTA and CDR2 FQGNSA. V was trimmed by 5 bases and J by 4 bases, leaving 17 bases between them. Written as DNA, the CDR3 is TGTGCCAGCAGCCCGCAGAGCCAGGTGGGAGAGACCCAGTACTTC. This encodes CASSPQSQVGETQYF.

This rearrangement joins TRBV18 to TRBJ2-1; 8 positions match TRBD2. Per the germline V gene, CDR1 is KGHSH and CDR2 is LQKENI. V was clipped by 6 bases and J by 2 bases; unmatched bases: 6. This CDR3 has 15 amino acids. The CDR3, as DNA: TGTGCCAGCTCCCGCACTAGCGGAACCTACAATGAGCAGTTCTTC. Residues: CASSRTSGTYNEQFF. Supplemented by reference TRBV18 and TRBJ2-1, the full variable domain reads NAGVMQNPRHLVRRRGQEARLRCSPMKGHSHVYWYRQLPEEGLKFMVYLQKENIIDESGMPKERFSAEFPKEGPSILRIQQVVRGDSAAYFCASSRTSGTYNEQFFGPGTRLTVL.

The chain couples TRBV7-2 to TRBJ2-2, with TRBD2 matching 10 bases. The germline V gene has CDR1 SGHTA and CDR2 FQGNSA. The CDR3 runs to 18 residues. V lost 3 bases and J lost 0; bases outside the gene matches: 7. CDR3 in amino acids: CASSLRLAGYANTGELFF. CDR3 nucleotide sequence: TGTGCCAGCAGCTTGAGACTAGCGGGCTACGCGAACACCGGGGAGCTGTTTTTT. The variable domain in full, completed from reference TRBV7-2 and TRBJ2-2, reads GAGVSQSPSNKVTEKGKDVELRCDPISGHTALYWYRQSLGQGLEFLIYFQGNSAPDKSGLPSDRFSAERTGGSVSTLTIQRTQQEDSAVYLCASSLRLAGYANTGELFFGEGSRLTVL.

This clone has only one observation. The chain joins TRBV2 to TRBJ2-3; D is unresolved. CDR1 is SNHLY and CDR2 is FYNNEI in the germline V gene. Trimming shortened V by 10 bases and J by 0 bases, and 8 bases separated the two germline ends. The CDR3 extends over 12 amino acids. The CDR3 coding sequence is TGTGCCATCACTCCTAGCACAGATACGCAGTATTTT. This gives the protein CAITPSTDTQYF.

The CDR3 region has the DNA TGTGCCAGCAGCCAAGAATTGGGAGATACGCAGTATTTT. Amino acids: CASSQELGDTQYF. This chain connects TRBV4-2 to TRBJ2-3; D unclear. The V end was cut by 0 bases, the J end by 5 bases, with 6 bases between. CDR3 length equals 13 residues. CDR1 and CDR2 from the germline V gene are LGHNA and YNFKEQ.

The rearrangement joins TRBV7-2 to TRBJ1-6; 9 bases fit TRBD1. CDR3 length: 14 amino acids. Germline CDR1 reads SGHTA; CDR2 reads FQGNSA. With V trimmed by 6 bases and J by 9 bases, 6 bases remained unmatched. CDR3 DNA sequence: TGTGCCAGCAGAGCGGGACAGGGAGGTTCACCCCTCCACTTT. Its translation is CASRAGQGGSPLHF.